This T cell receptor (beta chain) was found in a study of blood T cell repertoires in COVID-19. Original analysis: Cell counts per sample came from amplifying reference gene primers. Assay used: immunoSEQ multiplex PCR; TCRdb lists only in-frame clones, some missing. V and J calls and clone size are those listed in that table; D and trimming were worked out from the DNA. The data hold some 170,000 clones, with approximately 80% observed a single time. The study recruited people aged 18 to 89 years across about two dozen US areas. The recovered donors of Cohort 3 showed two negative PCRs, clearance, or symptom resolution. Germline assignment: CDR1 SGHRS and CDR2 YFSETQ. J gave up 6 bases and V 4 bases, and 11 bases lay outside the gene matches. This CDR3 is 15 amino acids long.

The gene calls are TRBV5-1 and TRBJ1-1, with 8 bases identical to TRBD1. Sequenced sample: PBMCs or T cells enriched from blood (not recorded which). This TCR was recovered from a man aged 50 to 60 who had recovered from COVID-19. CDR3 nucleotide sequence: TGCGCCAGCAGCCAGGCGGGACAGGTGACGGCTGAAGCTTTCTTT. This encodes CASSQAGQVTAEAFF.